These 18 T cell receptor beta chains share one sample of origin, sequenced in a study of response to subunit inactivated influenza vaccine. TCRdb re-derived calls from the RT-PCR reads in MiXCR, one entry per CDR3 protein. This sample has roughly 700,000 distinct CDR3 sequences; approximately 15% occur once, and the top ten carry 6% to 8%. This specimen was PBMCs from blood, taken 14 to 15 days before vaccination. Source of these receptors: a man aged 50-59 years who received an inactivated influenza vaccine.

The V call is TRBV20-1, the J call TRBJ1-5; D is perhaps TRBD1 (6 bases). This CDR3 contains 16 residues. Trimming stripped 0 bases from V and 1 base from J, with 13 bases between. Germline CDR1 is DFQATT and CDR2 is SNEGSKA (reference sequence). The CDR3, as DNA: TGCAGTGCTAGAGATTCACAGGGATCGAGCAATCAGCCCCAGCATTTT. Its translation is CSARDSQGSSNQPQHF.

This clonotype was detected a few times. The V call is TRBV2, the J call TRBJ2-1; a weak D match, TRBD2 (6 bases). With 5 bases removed from V and 8 bases from J, the gap between germline ends came to 13 bases. The germline gives CDR1 SNHLY, CDR2 FYNNEI. The CDR3 is 13 residues long. The CDR3 DNA sequence: TGTGCCAGCAGTCGCACTAGCTTCGATGAGCAGTTCTTC. This encodes CASSRTSFDEQFF.

The chain is built from TRBV20-1 and TRBJ1-1; D is possibly TRBD1 (5 bases). This CDR3 has 14 residues. The V and J ends lost 1 base and 4 bases respectively, with 13 bases between them. Germline values: CDR1 DFQATT, CDR2 SNEGSKA (reference sequence). Written as DNA, the CDR3 is TGCAGTGCTAGAGCTAACACTGGGGGCACTGAAGCTTTCTTT. It translates to CSARANTGGTEAFF.

A few counts support this clonotype. The chain carries TRBV5-6 and TRBJ2-3; TRBD2 might be the D (5 bases). CDR3 length: 16 amino acids. CDR1 and CDR2 from the germline V gene are SGHDT and YYEEEE. Trimming shortened V by 4 bases and J by 0 bases, and 15 bases separated the two germline ends. The CDR3 nucleotides are TGTGCCAGCAGCGGAGAGGACTGGTTTAGCACAGATACGCAGTATTTT. Amino acids: CASSGEDWFSTDTQYF.

V usage is TRBV20-1 and J usage is TRBJ2-5, with 12 nucleotides matching TRBD2. V lost 7 bases to trimming and J lost 2 bases; unmatched junction nucleotides: 2. The CDR3 is 13 amino acids. Per germline, CDR1 DFQATT and CDR2 SNEGSKA (reference sequence). CDR3 nucleotides: TGCAGTGGGACTAGCGGGGTACAAGAGACCCAGTACTTC. Amino acids: CSGTSGVQETQYF.

A few counts support this clonotype. This chain uses TRBV3-1 with TRBJ1-2, with D unresolved. Deletions cut 0 bases from V and 5 bases from J, with 7 bases between. This CDR3 spans 13 amino acids. The germline V gene has CDR1 LGHDT and CDR2 YNNKEL (reference sequence). The CDR3 nucleotides read TGTGCCAGCAGCCAAGATGTGACATATGGCTACACCTTC. It encodes CASSQDVTYGYTF.

This clonotype was observed at least ten times. The chain combines TRBV7-8 with TRBJ2-1; possibly TRBD2 for D (5 bases). Germline V gene data show CDR1 as SGHVS and CDR2 as FQNEAQ. V was trimmed by 8 bases and J by 3 bases, leaving 14 bases between them. The CDR3 has 14 amino acids. As DNA, the CDR3 is TGTGCCAGCCTCATTAGCCGGGGCTACAATGAGCAGTTCTTC. This translates into CASLISRGYNEQFF.

V and J are TRBV2 and TRBJ2-2; 9 bases align to TRBD2. Germline V lookup: CDR1 SNHLY, CDR2 FYNNEI. The V segment lost 5 bases and the J segment 5 bases; nucleotides outside the gene matches: 6. The CDR3 consists of 15 residues. CDR3 nucleotides: TGTGCCAGCAGTATACGGGCGGGAGGGACCGGGGAGCTGTTTTTT. Protein: CASSIRAGGTGELFF.

The J gene is TRBJ2-7, the V gene TRBV29-1; D remains ambiguous. Trimming took 5 bases from V and 5 from J, leaving 16 bases between them. Germline V CDR1 and CDR2: SQVTM, ANQGSEA. The CDR3 spans 13 residues. CDR3 nucleotide sequence: TGCAGCGTTATAGCTACATGGCAGGACGAGCAGTACTTC. Residues: CSVIATWQDEQYF.

CDR3 loop: CASSLAVQGRYEQYF. The CDR3 DNA sequence: TGTGCCAGCAGCTTAGCGGTGCAGGGTCGTTACGAGCAGTACTTC. V and J are TRBV13 and TRBJ2-7; tentative D call: TRBD1 (5 bases). The germline V gene encodes CDR1 PRHDT and CDR2 FYEKMQ (reference sequence). V lost 1 base, J lost 4 bases, and 14 bases lay in between. This CDR3 spans 15 amino acids.

This sequence joins TRBV6-2 or TRBV6-3 and TRBJ2-7; no reliable D call. V was pared by 2 bases and J by 3 bases, with 11 bases between. The CDR3 consists of 14 residues. Germline CDR1 reads MNHEY; CDR2 reads SVGEGT. CDR3 protein: CASSYTDGYYEQYF. CDR3 nucleotide sequence: TGTGCCAGCAGTTACACGGACGGTTACTACGAGCAGTACTTC.

The chain's CDR3 is CASSQPIRAGELFF. In DNA, the CDR3 is TGTGCCAGCAGCCAACCGATTAGGGCCGGGGAGCTGTTTTTT. The V and J genes are TRBV3-1 and TRBJ2-2; D gene unclear. Germline CDR1 and CDR2: LGHDT and YNNKEL (reference sequence). This CDR3 is 14 amino acids long. The V end was cut by 2 bases, the J end by 6 bases, with 10 bases between.

This chain connects TRBV5-4 to TRBJ2-1; no reliable D call. Per the germline V gene, CDR1 is SGHNT and CDR2 is YYREEE (reference sequence). CDR3 length: 12 residues. Deletions cut 0 bases from V and 6 bases from J, with 4 bases between. The CDR3 nucleotides read TGTGCCAGCAGCTTGGATACCAATGAGCAGTTCTTC. Encoded protein: CASSLDTNEQFF. Variable domain in full (rest from reference TRBV5-4 and TRBJ2-1): ETGVTQSPTHLIKTRGQQVTLRCSSQSGHNTVSWYQQALGQGPQFIFQYYREEENGRGNFPPRFSGLQFPNYSSELNVNALELDDSALYLCASSLDTNEQFFGPGTRLTVL.

Many counts were recorded for this clonotype. The chain recombines TRBV5-5 with TRBJ1-3; tentative D call: TRBD1 (5 bases). The CDR3 totals 14 residues. The germline V gene encodes CDR1 SGHKS and CDR2 YYEKEE (reference sequence). V lost 0 bases and J lost 6, with 10 bases in between. CDR3 amino acids: CASSLGTLENTIYF. In DNA form, the CDR3 reads TGTGCCAGCAGCTTGGGGACACTGGAAAACACCATATATTTT.

V usage is TRBV15 and J usage is TRBJ2-1; no clear D gene. Germline CDR1 is LNHNV and CDR2 is YYDKDF (reference sequence). The germline V and J ends were trimmed by 0 bases and 0 bases, with 9 bases remaining between them. This CDR3 contains 16 residues. Written as DNA, the CDR3 is TGTGCCACCAGCAGAGACGGGCTAACCTCCTACAATGAGCAGTTCTTC. Amino acids: CATSRDGLTSYNEQFF.

This clonotype was detected only a few times. The V and J genes are TRBV7-6 and TRBJ2-6, with TRBD1 matching over 9 bases. CDR3 size: 20 residues. J was trimmed by 4 bases and V by 0 bases; bases with no gene match: 13. CDR1 is SGHVS and CDR2 is FNYEAQ in the germline V gene. CDR3 DNA sequence: TGTGCCAGCAGCTTAGCGCTTTGGGACAGGGACGTCAGAGGGGCCAACGTCCTGACTTTC. Protein sequence: CASSLALWDRDVRGANVLTF.

The chain employs TRBV7-3 and TRBJ2-5; 8 bases are shared with TRBD2. With 5 bases clipped from V and 5 bases from J, the junction kept 16 bases outside the gene matches. The germline V gene has CDR1 SGHTA and CDR2 FQGTGA. This CDR3 has 17 residues. In nucleotides, the CDR3 is TGTGCCAGCAGCCCGACGGGCAGCGGGAGTCGAAGGGAGACCCAGTACTTC. It yields the protein CASSPTGSGSRRETQYF. Together with reference TRBV7-3 and TRBJ2-5, the CDR3 gives the full variable domain: GAGVSQTPSNKVTEKGKYVELRCDPISGHTALYWYRQSLGQGPEFLIYFQGTGAADDSGLPNDRFFAVRPEGSVSTLKIQRTERGDSAVYLCASSPTGSGSRRETQYFGPGTRLLVL.

The rearrangement links TRBV5-1 to TRBJ2-3, with D possibly matching TRBD1 (5 bases). In germline, CDR1 is SGHRS, CDR2 YFSETQ. The CDR3 contains 15 residues. V was clipped by 0 bases and J by 1 base, with 9 bases between them. This chain's CDR3 is CASSLVQGGTDTQYF. The CDR3 DNA reads TGCGCCAGCAGCTTGGTTCAGGGCGGCACAGATACGCAGTATTTT.